This T cell receptor (beta chain) was captured in a study of neurological immune-mediated disorders. Documented time point: longitudinal time-point 2. TCRdb ran MiXCR on the 5' RACE reads and lists one entry per CDR3 protein. The sample holds 70,000 to 90,000 distinct CDR3 sequences, about 5% seen once. The sample holds many counts of this clonotype. Its specificity is not known. The study, taken as a whole, reports: One related-CDR3 cluster, identified by phylogenetic grouping, held the repertoires of 18 of 34 multiple sclerosis patients and was a possible signature. Private repertoires in all groups were suggested, as expanded clones shared no CDR3 amino acid sequences across subjects.

Sequences were obtained from PBMCs. The receptor was isolated from a woman aged 60 to 75 with multiple sclerosis.

The DNA of the CDR3 is TGCGCCAGCAGCCCAAAAATGGACACTGAAGCTTTCTTT. Translated: CASSPKMDTEAFF. The chain couples TRBV5-1 to TRBJ1-1; no firm D call. V dropped 4 bases and J dropped 3 bases, with 10 bases sitting between them. The CDR3 is 13 amino acids. Germline lookup yields CDR1 SGHRS and CDR2 YFSETQ.